This T cell receptor beta chain was observed in a study of shared clonotypes between healthy human individuals. The CDR3 runs to 15 residues. The germline V and J ends were trimmed by 5 bases and 3 bases, with 14 bases remaining between them. Germline V CDR1 and CDR2: SGHRS, YFSETQ. The assay was immunoSEQ multiplex PCR, and TCRdb's table has in-frame clones only and misses some. In the table there are about 980,000 clones, over 60% of which are singletons. This TCR was sampled from a man younger than 30 in good health. Sequences were obtained from memory CD4+ T cells sorted from blood. Subset of the sample: CD45RA-negative fraction. The chain combines TRBV5-1 with TRBJ1-4; D remains unclear. The CDR3 nucleotides read TGCGCCAGCAGTTTACCAGAGGCGGCTAATGAAAAACTGTTTTTT. Protein product: CASSLPEAANEKLFF.